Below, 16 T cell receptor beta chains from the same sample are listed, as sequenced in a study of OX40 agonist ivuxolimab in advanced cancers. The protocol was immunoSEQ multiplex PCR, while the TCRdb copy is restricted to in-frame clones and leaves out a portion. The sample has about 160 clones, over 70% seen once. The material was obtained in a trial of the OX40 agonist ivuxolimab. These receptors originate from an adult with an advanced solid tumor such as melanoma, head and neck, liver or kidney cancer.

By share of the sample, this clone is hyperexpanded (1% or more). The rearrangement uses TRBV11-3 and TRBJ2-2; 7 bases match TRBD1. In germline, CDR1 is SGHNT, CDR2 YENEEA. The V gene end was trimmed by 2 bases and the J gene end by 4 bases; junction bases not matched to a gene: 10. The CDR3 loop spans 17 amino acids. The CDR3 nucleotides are TGTGCCAGCAGCTTAATAGAGCGACAGGGTGGCACCGGGGAGCTGTTTTTT. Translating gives CASSLIERQGGTGELFF.

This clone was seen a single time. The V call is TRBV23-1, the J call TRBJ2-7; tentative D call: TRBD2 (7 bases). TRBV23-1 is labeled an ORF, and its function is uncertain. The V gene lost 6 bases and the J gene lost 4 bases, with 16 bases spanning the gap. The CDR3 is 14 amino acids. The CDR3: CASSLGGGTYEQYF. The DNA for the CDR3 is TGCGCCAGCAGCTTAGGGGGGGGCACGTACGAGCAGTACTTC.

Written as DNA, the CDR3 is TGTGCCAGCACCCCGACTAGCGGAAGCACAGATACGCAGTATTTT. It codes for CASTPTSGSTDTQYF. V and J are TRBV6-8 and TRBJ2-3, with 9 bases lining up with TRBD2. The J segment lost 0 bases and the V segment lost 7 bases, leaving 5 bases of the junction unmatched. This CDR3 is 15 amino acids long. CDR1 is MNHGY, CDR2 SAAAGT, per germline.

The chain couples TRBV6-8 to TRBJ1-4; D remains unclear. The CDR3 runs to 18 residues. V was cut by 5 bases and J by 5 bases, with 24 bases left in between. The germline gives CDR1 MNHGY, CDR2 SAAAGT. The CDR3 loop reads CASSDCPSLLVDNEKLFF. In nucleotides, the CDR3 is TGTGCCAGCAGTGACTGTCCAAGTCTCCTAGTCGACAATGAAAAACTGTTTTTT.

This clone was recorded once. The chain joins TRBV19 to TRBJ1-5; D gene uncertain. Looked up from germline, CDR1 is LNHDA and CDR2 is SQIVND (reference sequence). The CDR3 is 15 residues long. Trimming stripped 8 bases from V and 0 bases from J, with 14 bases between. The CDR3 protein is CASAPTVNSNQPQHF. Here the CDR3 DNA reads TGTGCCAGTGCCCCAACCGTAAATAGCAATCAGCCCCAGCATTTT.

CDR3 coding DNA: TGTGCCAGCAGCATCACAGGGGGGAGGGGCACTGAAGCTTTCTTT. It is translated as CASSITGGRGTEAFF. The chain is built from TRBV11-3 and TRBJ1-1, with TRBD1 matching over 8 bases. Per the germline V gene, CDR1 is SGHNT and CDR2 is YENEEA. With 5 bases clipped from V and 4 bases from J, the junction kept 9 bases outside the gene matches. The CDR3 sequence is 15 residues long.

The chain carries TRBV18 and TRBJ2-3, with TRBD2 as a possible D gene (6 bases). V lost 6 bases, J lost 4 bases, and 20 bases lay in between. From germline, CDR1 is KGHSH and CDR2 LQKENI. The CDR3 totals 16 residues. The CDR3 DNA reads TGTGCCAGCTCGGGGACTGATGCGCGGCTCGCAGATACGCAGTATTTT. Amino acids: CASSGTDARLADTQYF.

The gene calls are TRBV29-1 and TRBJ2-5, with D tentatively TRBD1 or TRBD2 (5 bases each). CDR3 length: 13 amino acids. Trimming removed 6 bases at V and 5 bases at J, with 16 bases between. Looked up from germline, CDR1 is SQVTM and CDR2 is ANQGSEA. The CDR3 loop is CSVTGTPQETQYF. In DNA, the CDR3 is TGCAGCGTAACCGGGACGCCCCAGGAGACCCAGTACTTC. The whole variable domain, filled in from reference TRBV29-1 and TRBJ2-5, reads SAVISQKPSRDICQRGTSLTIQCQVDSQVTMMFWYRQQPGQSLTLIATANQGSEATYESGFVIDKFPISRPNLTFSTLTVSNMSPEDSSIYLCSVTGTPQETQYFGPGTRLLVL.

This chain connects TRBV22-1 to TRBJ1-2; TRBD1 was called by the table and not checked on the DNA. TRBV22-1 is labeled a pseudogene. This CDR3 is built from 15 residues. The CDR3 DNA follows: TGTGCCAGCAGTCCTGGGACAGGTGGAAACTATGGCTACACCTTC. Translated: CASSPGTGGNYGYTF.

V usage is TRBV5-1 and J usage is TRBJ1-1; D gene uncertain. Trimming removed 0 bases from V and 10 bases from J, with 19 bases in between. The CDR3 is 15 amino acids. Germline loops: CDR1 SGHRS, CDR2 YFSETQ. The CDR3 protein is CASSLVKDLRWRAFF. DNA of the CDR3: TGCGCCAGCAGCTTGGTAAAGGACCTCCGGTGGCGAGCTTTCTTT.

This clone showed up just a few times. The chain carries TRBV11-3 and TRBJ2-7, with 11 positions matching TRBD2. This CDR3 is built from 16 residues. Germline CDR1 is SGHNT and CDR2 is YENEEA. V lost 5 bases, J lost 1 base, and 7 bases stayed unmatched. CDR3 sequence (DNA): TGTGCCAGCAGCCGAGGCCTAGCGGGGGGATCCTACGAGCAGTACTTC. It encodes CASSRGLAGGSYEQYF.

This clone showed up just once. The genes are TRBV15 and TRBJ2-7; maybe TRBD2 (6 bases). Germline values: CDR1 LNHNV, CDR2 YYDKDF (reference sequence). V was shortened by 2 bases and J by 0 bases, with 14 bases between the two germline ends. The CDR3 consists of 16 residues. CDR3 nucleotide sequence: TGTGCCACCAGCAGAACTACCCGGGGGAGCTCCTACGAGCAGTACTTC. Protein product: CATSRTTRGSSYEQYF.

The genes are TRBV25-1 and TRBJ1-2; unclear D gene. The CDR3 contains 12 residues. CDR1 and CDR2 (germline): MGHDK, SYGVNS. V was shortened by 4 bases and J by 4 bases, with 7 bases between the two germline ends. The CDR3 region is CASSGGAYGYTF. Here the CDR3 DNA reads TGTGCCAGCAGTGGTGGTGCCTATGGCTACACCTTC.

DNA of the CDR3: TGTGCCAGCAGGGGTCGACAGGGCGCGGCTTTCTTT. Translation: CASRGRQGAAFF. The J gene is TRBJ1-1, the V gene TRBV28, with 7 bases identical to TRBD1. This CDR3 comprises 12 residues. Germline lookup yields CDR1 MDHEN and CDR2 SYDVKM. Germline trimming cut 6 bases from V and 11 bases from J; bases unmatched to any gene: 9. The variable domain in full, completed from reference TRBV28 and TRBJ1-1, reads DVKVTQSSRYLVKRTGEKVFLECVQDMDHENMFWYRQDPGLGLRLIYFSYDVKMKEKGDIPEGYSVSREKKERFSLILESASTNQTSMYLCASRGRQGAAFFGQGTRLTVV.

Here the CDR3 DNA reads TGCGCCAGCAGTGATTCCCCATACAGACTACCTGGAAACACCATATATTTT. Protein product: CASSDSPYRLPGNTIYF. This chain connects TRBV10-2 to TRBJ1-3; D is unresolved. CDR1 is WSHSY and CDR2 is SAAADI in the germline V gene. V was clipped by 3 bases and J by 2 bases, with 17 bases between them. The CDR3 has 17 amino acids.

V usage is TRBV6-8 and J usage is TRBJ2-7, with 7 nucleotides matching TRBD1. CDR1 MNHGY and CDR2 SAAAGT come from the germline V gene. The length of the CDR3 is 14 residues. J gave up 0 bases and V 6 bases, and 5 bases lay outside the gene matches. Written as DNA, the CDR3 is TGTGCCAGCAGCAAAAGGGACAGCTCCTACGAGCAGTACTTC. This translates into CASSKRDSSYEQYF.